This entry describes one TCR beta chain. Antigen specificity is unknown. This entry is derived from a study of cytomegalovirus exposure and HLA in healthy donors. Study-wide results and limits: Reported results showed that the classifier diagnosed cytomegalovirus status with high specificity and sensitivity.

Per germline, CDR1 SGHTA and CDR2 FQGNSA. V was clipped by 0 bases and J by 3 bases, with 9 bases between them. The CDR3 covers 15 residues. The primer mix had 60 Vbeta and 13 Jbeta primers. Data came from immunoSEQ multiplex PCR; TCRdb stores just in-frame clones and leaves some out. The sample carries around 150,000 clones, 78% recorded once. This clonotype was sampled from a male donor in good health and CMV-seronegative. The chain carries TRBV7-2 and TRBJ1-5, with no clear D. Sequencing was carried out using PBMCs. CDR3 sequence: CASSLAVAVNQPQHF. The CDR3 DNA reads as TGTGCCAGCAGCTTAGCGGTGGCAGTCAATCAGCCCCAGCATTTT.